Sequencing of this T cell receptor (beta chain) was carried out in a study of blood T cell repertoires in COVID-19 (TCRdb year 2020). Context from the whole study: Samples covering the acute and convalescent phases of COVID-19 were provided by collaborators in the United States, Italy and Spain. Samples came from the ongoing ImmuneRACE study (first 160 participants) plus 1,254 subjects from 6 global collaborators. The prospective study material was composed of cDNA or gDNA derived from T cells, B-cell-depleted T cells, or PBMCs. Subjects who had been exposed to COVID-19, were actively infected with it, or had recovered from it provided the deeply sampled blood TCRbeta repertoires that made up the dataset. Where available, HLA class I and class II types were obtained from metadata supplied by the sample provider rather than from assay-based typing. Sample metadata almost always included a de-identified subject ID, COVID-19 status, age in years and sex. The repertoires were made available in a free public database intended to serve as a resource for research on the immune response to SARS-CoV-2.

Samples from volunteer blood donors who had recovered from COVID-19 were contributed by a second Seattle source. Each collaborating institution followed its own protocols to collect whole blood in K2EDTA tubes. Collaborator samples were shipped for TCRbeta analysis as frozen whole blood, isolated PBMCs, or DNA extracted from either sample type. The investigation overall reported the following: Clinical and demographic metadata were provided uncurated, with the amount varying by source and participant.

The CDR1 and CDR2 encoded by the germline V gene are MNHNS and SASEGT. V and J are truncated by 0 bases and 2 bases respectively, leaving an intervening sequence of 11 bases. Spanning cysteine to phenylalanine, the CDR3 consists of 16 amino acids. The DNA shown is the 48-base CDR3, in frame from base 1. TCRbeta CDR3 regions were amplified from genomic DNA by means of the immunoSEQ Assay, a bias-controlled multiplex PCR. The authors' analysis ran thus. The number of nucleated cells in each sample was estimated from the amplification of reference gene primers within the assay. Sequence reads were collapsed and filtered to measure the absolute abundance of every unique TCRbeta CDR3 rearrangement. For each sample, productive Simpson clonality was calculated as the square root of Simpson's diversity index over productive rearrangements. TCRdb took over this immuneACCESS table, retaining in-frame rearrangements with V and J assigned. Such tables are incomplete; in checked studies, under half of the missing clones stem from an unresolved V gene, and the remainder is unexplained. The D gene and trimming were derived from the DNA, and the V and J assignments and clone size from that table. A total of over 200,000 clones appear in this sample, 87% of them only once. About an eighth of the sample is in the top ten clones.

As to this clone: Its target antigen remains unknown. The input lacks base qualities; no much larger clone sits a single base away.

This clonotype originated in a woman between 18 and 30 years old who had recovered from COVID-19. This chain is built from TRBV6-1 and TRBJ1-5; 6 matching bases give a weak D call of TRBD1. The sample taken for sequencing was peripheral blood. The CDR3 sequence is CASSEAPGQRNQPQHF. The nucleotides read TGTGCCAGCAGTGAAGCACCAGGACAGCGCAATCAGCCCCAGCATTTT.